Detailed here is one T cell receptor (beta chain). Only a few counts were recorded for this clone. Its target antigen remains unknown. No much larger clone is present one base from it, and per-base qualities are unavailable. Whole blood was collected in K2EDTA tubes by collaborating institutions according to the institutions' own protocols. For TCRbeta analysis, collaborators shipped samples as frozen whole blood, isolated PBMCs, or DNA extracted from either of those sample types. This entry is derived from a study of blood T cell repertoires in COVID-19 (dated by TCRdb to 2019 to 2021). For the wider study: Samples covering the acute and convalescent phases of COVID-19 were provided by collaborators in the United States, Italy and Spain. Where available, HLA class I and class II types were obtained from metadata supplied by the sample provider rather than from assay-based typing. The samples were drawn from two sources: the first 160 participants of the ongoing ImmuneRACE study, and 1,254 subjects contributed by 6 global collaborators. The repertoires were released in a freely available public database intended as a resource for research on the immune response to SARS-CoV-2. Nearly every sample came with metadata listing a de-identified subject ID, COVID-19 status, age in years and sex. Deeply sampled blood TCRbeta repertoires from subjects exposed to, actively infected with, or recovered from COVID-19 were included in the dataset. The material from the prospective study consisted of cDNA or gDNA derived from T cells, B-cell-depleted T cells, or PBMCs.

The research as a whole found: Clinical and demographic metadata were provided uncurated, with the amount varying by source and participant.

TCRbeta CDR3 regions were amplified from genomic DNA using the immunoSEQ Assay, a bias-controlled multiplex PCR. The paper's data handling went like this. The number of nucleated cells in each sample was estimated from the amplification of reference gene primers within the assay. To quantify the absolute abundance of each unique TCRbeta CDR3 rearrangement, sequence reads were collapsed and filtered. For each sample, productive Simpson clonality was calculated as the square root of Simpson's diversity index across productive rearrangements. TCRdb retrieved this table from immuneACCESS and kept in-frame rearrangements only. Not all clones are present; in checked studies, unresolved V genes account for under half, and no reason is known for the remainder. Clone size and V and J calls were adopted from that table, with D and trimming inferred from the DNA. The sample profile shows a few hundred thousand clones; roughly 90% of them were found once. 6.2% of the sample is in the top ten clones.

Sequenced input: peripheral blood. The receptor was derived from a man in his 60s with acute or convalescent COVID-19.

The CDR3 reads as follows: CSVASGPHEQYF. In nucleotides, the sequence is TGCAGCGTCGCCTCAGGTCCCCACGAGCAGTACTTC. The chain uses TRBV29-1 and TRBJ2-7; confidence is insufficient to name the D gene. The CDR3 spans 12 residues, from the cysteine through the phenylalanine. CDR3 DNA only is kept here, 36 bases in frame from base 1. V is cut by 6 bases and J by 5 bases, and the space between the germline ends is 14 bases. CDR1 and CDR2 are read off the germline V gene as SQVTM and ANQGSEA.